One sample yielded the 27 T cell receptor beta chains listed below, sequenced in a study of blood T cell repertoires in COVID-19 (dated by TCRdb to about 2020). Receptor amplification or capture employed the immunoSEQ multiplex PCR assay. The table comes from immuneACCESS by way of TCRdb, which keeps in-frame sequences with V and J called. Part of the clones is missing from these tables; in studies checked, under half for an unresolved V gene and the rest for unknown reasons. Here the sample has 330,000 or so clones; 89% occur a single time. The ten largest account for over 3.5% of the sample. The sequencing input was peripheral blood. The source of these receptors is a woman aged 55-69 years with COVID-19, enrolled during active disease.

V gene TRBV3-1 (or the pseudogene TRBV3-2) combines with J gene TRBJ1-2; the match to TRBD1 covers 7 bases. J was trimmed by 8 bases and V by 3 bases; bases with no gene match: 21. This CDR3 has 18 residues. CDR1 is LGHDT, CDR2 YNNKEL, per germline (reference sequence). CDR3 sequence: CASSQRSEGANGPYGYTF. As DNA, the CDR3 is TGTGCCAGCAGCCAGAGGAGCGAGGGGGCGAACGGACCCTACGGCTACACCTTC.

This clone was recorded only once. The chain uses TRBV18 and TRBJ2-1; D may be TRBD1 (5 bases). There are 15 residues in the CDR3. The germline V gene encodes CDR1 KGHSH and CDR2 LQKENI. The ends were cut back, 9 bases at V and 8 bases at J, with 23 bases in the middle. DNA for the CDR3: TGTGCCAGTATGGACACCTATTTGAGAAGCCATGAGCAGTTCTTC. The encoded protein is CASMDTYLRSHEQFF.

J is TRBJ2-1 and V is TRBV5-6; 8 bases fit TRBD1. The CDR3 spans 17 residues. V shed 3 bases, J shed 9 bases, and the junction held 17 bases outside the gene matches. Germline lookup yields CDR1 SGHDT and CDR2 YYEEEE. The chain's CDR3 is CASSWGVADRAGSEQFF. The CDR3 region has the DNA TGTGCCAGCAGCTGGGGGGTGGCGGACAGGGCCGGGAGTGAGCAGTTCTTC.

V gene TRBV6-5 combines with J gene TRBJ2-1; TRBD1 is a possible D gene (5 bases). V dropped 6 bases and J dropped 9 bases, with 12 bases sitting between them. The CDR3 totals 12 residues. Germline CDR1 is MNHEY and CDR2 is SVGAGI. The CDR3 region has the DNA TGTGCCAGCAGGGCAGGGTTACTTGAGCAGTTCTTC. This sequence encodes CASRAGLLEQFF.

Here the CDR3 reads CASSEAGQGIYGYTF. For the CDR3, the DNA is TGTGCCAGCAGTGAAGCGGGACAGGGGATCTATGGCTACACCTTC. The chain uses TRBV25-1 and TRBJ1-2; 10 bases map to TRBD1. This CDR3 is 15 amino acids long. Germline assignment: CDR1 MGHDK and CDR2 SYGVNS. Unmatched junction bases numbered 4, after V lost 2 bases and J lost 4 bases.

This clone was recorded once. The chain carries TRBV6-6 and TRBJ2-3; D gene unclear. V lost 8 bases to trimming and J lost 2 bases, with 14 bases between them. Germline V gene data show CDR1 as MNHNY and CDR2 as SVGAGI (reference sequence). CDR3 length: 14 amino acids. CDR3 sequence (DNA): TGTGCCAGCGTGCCGGTTGCCTCCACAGATACGCAGTATTTT. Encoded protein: CASVPVASTDTQYF.

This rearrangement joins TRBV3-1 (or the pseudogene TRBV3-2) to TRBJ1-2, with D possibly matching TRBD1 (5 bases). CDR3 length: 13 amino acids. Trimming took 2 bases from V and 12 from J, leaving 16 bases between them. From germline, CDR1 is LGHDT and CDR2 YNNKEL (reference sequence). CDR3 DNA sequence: TGTGCCAGCAGCCAACCGGACACTCAAGCCCACACCTTC. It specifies CASSQPDTQAHTF.

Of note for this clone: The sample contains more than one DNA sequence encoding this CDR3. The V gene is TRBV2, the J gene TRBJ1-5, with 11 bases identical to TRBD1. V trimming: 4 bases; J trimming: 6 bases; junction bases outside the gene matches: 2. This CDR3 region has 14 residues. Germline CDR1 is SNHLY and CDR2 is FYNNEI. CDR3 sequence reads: CASSAGTGGQPQHF. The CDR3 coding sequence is TGTGCCAGCAGTGCCGGGACAGGGGGTCAGCCCCAGCATTTT.

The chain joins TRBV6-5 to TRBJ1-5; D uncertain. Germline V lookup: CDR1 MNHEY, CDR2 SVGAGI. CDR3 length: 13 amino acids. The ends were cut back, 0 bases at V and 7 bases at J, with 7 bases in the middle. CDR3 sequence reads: CASSYSNGQPQHF. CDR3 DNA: TGTGCCAGCAGTTACTCGAATGGCCAGCCCCAGCATTTT.

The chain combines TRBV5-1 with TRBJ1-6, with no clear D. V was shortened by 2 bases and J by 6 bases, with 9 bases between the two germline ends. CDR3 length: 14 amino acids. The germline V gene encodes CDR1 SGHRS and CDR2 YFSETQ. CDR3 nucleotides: TGCGCCAGCAGCTTTCTAGGAGTTAATTCACCCCTCCACTTT. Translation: CASSFLGVNSPLHF. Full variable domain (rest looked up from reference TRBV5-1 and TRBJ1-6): KAGVTQTPRYLIKTRGQQVTLSCSPISGHRSVSWYQQTPGQGLQFLFEYFSETQRNKGNFPGRFSGRQFSNSRSEMNVSTLELGDSALYLCASSFLGVNSPLHFGNGTRLTVT.

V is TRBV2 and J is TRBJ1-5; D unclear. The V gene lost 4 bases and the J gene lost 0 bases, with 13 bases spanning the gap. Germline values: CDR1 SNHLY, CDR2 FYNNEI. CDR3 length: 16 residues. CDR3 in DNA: TGTGCCAGCAGTGGGGCTCAGACTAATAGCAATCAGCCCCAGCATTTT. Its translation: CASSGAQTNSNQPQHF.

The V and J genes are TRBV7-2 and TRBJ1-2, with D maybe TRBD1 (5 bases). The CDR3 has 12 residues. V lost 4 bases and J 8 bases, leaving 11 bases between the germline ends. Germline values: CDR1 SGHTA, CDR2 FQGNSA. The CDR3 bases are TGTGCCAGCAGCTCAAGGACATTCGGCTACACCTTC. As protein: CASSSRTFGYTF.

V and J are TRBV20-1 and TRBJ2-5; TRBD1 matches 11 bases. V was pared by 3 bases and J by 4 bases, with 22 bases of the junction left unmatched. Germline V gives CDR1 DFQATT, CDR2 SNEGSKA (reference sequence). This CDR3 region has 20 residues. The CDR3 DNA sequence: TGCAGTGCTAGTGAGGGCACCCGGGACAGGGGGAACCGTCGTCGAGAGACCCAGTACTTC. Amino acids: CSASEGTRDRGNRRRETQYF.

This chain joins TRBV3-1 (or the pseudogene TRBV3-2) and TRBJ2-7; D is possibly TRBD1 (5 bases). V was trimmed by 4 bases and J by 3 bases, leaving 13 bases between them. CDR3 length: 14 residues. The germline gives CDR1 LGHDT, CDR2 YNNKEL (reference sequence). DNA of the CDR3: TGTGCCAGCAGCCGACAGACAGTCGTCTACGAGCAGTACTTC. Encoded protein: CASSRQTVVYEQYF.

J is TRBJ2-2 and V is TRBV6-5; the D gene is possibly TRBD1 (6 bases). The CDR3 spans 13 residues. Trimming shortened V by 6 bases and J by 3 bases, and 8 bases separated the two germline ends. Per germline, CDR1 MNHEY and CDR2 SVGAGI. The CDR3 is CASRSGDTGELFF. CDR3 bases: TGTGCCAGCAGGTCAGGGGACACCGGGGAGCTGTTTTTT.

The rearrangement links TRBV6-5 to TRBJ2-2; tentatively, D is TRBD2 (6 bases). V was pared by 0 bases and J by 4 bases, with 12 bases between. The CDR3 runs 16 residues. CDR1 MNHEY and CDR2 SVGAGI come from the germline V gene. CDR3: CASSYSIRGTTGELFF. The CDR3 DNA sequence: TGTGCCAGCAGTTACTCGATCCGGGGGACCACCGGGGAGCTGTTTTTT.

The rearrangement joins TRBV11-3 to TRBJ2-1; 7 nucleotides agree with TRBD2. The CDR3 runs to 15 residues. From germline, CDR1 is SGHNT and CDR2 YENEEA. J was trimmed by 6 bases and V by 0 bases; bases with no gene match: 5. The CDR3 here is CASSLEEAGLNEQFF. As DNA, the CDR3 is TGTGCCAGCAGCTTAGAAGAAGCGGGACTCAATGAGCAGTTCTTC.

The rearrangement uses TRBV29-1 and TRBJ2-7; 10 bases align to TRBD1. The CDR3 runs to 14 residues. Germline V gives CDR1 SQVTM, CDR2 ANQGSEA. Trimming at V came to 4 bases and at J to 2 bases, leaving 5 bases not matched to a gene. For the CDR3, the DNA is TGCAGCGTTGCTCCCGGGACAGGGGCCTACGAGCAGTACTTC. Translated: CSVAPGTGAYEQYF.

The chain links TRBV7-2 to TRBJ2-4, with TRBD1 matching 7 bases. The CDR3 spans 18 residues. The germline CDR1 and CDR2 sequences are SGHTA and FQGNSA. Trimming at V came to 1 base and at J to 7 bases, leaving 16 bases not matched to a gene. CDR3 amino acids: CASSLGPPGTVRGNIQYF. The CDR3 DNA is TGTGCCAGCAGCTTAGGCCCCCCCGGGACAGTTCGGGGTAACATTCAGTACTTC.

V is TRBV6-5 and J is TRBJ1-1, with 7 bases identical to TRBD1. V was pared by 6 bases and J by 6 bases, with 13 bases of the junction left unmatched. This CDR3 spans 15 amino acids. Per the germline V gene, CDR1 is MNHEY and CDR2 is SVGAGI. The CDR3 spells CASRAEGAEIAEAFF. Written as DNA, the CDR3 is TGTGCCAGCAGGGCAGAGGGGGCTGAAATAGCTGAAGCTTTCTTT.

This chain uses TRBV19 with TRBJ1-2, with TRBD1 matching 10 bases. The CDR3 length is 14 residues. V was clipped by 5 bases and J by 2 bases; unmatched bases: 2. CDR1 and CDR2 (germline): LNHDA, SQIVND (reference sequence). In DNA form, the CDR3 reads TGTGCCAGTAGTTTGACAGGGGGCAACTATGGCTACACCTTC. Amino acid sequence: CASSLTGGNYGYTF.

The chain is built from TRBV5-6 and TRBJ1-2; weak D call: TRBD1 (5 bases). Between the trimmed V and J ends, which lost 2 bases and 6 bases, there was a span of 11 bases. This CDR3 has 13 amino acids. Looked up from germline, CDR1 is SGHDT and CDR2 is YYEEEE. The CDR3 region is CASSLVGGNGYTF. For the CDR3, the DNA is TGTGCCAGCAGCTTAGTCGGGGGAAATGGCTACACCTTC.

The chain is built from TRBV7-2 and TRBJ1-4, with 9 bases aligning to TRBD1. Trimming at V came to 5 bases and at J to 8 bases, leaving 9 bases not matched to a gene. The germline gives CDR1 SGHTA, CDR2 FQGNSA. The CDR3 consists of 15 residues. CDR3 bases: TGTGCCAGCAGCATTCCCGGACAGGGGAGGGAAAAACTGTTTTTT. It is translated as CASSIPGQGREKLFF.

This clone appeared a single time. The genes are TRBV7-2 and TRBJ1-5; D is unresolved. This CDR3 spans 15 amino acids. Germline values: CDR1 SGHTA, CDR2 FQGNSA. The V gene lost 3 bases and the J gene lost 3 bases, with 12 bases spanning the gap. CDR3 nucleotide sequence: TGTGCCAGCAGCTTTCGCCCCGACAACAATCAGCCCCAGCATTTT. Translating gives CASSFRPDNNQPQHF. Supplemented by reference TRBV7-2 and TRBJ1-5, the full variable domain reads GAGVSQSPSNKVTEKGKDVELRCDPISGHTALYWYRQSLGQGLEFLIYFQGNSAPDKSGLPSDRFSAERTGGSVSTLTIQRTQQEDSAVYLCASSFRPDNNQPQHFGDGTRLSIL.

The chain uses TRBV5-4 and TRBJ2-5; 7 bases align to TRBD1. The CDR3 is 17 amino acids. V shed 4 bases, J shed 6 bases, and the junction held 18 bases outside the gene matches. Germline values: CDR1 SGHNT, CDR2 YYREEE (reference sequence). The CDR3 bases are TGTGCCAGCAGCAGAAAACCGACAGGGATGGGTGGACAGACCCAGTACTTC. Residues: CASSRKPTGMGGQTQYF.

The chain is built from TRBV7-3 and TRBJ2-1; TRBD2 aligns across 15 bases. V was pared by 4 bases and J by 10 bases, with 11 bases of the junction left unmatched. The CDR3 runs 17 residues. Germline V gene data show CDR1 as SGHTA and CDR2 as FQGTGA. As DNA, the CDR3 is TGTGCCAGCAGCTCGGGACTAGCGGGGGGTCCTCAAGAGGAGCAGTTCTTC. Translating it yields CASSSGLAGGPQEEQFF. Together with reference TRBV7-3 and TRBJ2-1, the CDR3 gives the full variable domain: GAGVSQTPSNKVTEKGKYVELRCDPISGHTALYWYRQSLGQGPEFLIYFQGTGAADDSGLPNDRFFAVRPEGSVSTLKIQRTERGDSAVYLCASSSGLAGGPQEEQFFGPGTRLTVL.

In nucleotides, the CDR3 is TGTGCCAGCAGTTTCGGGGAGTCGGAGACCCAGTACTTC. Amino acids: CASSFGESETQYF. This chain joins TRBV5-8 and TRBJ2-5, with D perhaps matching TRBD2 (5 bases). CDR1 and CDR2 from the germline V gene are SGHTS and YDEGEE. Trimming pared 5 bases from V and 5 bases from J, leaving 13 bases between. CDR3 size: 13 residues.